These 10 T cell receptor beta chains share one sample of origin, sequenced in a study of blood T cells in healthy people across ages. PCR was performed a second time for about 7 to 11 cycles using a sample-barcoded 5' primer and a J-beta primer mix. TCRdb reprocessed the 5' RACE reads with MiXCR, giving one entry per CDR3 protein. The table shows some 1.4 million distinct CDR3 sequences, with about 43% occurring only once. The sample consisted of blood. These receptors were taken from a woman aged 18-30 years in good health.

The sample holds a few counts of this clonotype. The chain joins TRBV20-1 to TRBJ2-3, with D uncertain. Per germline, CDR1 DFQATT and CDR2 SNEGSKA (reference sequence). CDR3 size: 15 residues. The germline V and J ends were trimmed by 3 bases and 1 base, with 14 bases remaining between them. The CDR3 loop reads CSARSLDRGTDTQYF. The CDR3 region has the DNA TGCAGTGCTAGGTCACTCGATAGGGGCACAGATACGCAGTATTTT.

The genes are TRBV7-9 and TRBJ2-5, with 7 positions matching TRBD2. CDR1 SEHNR and CDR2 FQNEAQ come from the germline V gene (reference sequence). V trimming: 6 bases; J trimming: 4 bases; junction bases outside the gene matches: 8. CDR3 length equals 14 residues. The chain's CDR3 is CASSFLTSAETQYF. The CDR3 bases are TGTGCCAGCAGTTTCCTTACTAGCGCAGAGACCCAGTACTTC. The full variable domain, its missing parts supplied by reference TRBV7-9 and TRBJ2-5, is DTGVSQNPRHKITKRGQNVTFRCDPISEHNRLYWYRQTLGQGPEFLTYFQNEAQLEKSRLLSDRFSAERPKGSFSTLEIQRTEQGDSAMYLCASSFLTSAETQYFGPGTRLLVL.

The V and J genes are TRBV29-1 and TRBJ2-1; D is possibly TRBD2 (5 bases). Looked up from germline, CDR1 is SQVTM and CDR2 is ANQGSEA. V shed 7 bases and J shed 7 bases, with 17 bases lying between them. CDR3 size: 13 residues. The DNA of the CDR3 is TGCAGCGCCCGCGAGGGTGAAGGGAATGAGCAGTTCTTC. This encodes CSAREGEGNEQFF.

The CDR3 loop reads CASSPRVGGGNEQFF. The CDR3 coding sequence is TGTGCCAGCAGCCCCAGAGTAGGGGGGGGCAATGAGCAGTTCTTC. This chain uses TRBV7-2 with TRBJ2-1, with D perhaps matching TRBD2 (7 bases). V lost 5 bases to trimming and J lost 6 bases, with 17 bases between them. This CDR3 contains 15 residues. The germline CDR1 and CDR2 sequences are SGHTA and FQGNSA.

The chain recombines TRBV29-1 with TRBJ2-5; 9 bases are shared with TRBD1. The DNA matches TRBJ2-7 better at its end, which makes the J call doubtful. The CDR3 spans 14 residues. In germline, CDR1 is SQVTM, CDR2 ANQGSEA. This CDR3 is CSVEEDRGSYEQYF. The CDR3 nucleotides read TGCAGCGTTGAAGAGGACAGGGGTTCCTACGAGCAGTACTTC.

This chain links TRBV20-1 with TRBJ1-5; D call uncertain. In germline, CDR1 is DFQATT, CDR2 SNEGSKA (reference sequence). The CDR3 consists of 14 residues. V was shortened by 1 base and J by 4 bases, with 11 bases between the two germline ends. The CDR3 nucleotides read TGCAGTGCTAGAGGAGACACCACGAATCAGCCCCAGCATTTT. It codes for CSARGDTTNQPQHF.

This clonotype has just a few counts. The V call is TRBV25-1, the J call TRBJ1-5; D gene uncertain. The CDR3 length is 15 residues. Per the germline V gene, CDR1 is MGHDK and CDR2 is SYGVNS. V gave up 5 bases and J gave up 1 base, with 12 bases separating them. In nucleotides, the CDR3 is TGTGCCAGCAGTCCACCTGGAGCCAGCAATCAGCCCCAGCATTTT. It codes for CASSPPGASNQPQHF.

This clonotype showed up many times. The V and J genes are TRBV7-8 and TRBJ2-1; D call uncertain. Per the germline V gene, CDR1 is SGHVS and CDR2 is FQNEAQ. This CDR3 spans 13 amino acids. V lost 5 bases and J lost 2, with 7 bases in between. The CDR3 spells CASSGETYNEQFF. The CDR3 DNA reads as TGTGCCAGCAGCGGGGAAACCTACAATGAGCAGTTCTTC.

The rearrangement uses TRBV2 and TRBJ2-5; perhaps TRBD2 as D (5 bases). Trimming took 7 bases from V and 11 from J, leaving 14 bases between them. The CDR3 runs 11 residues. Germline V gene sequence: CDR1 SNHLY, CDR2 FYNNEI. The CDR3 DNA reads TGTGCCAGCATTAGGACTGTTGAGCAGTACTTC. The encoded protein is CASIRTVEQYF.

The rearrangement joins TRBV4-1 to TRBJ1-1, with no clear D. Germline lookup yields CDR1 MGHRA and CDR2 YSYEKL. The CDR3 runs to 13 residues. Trimming removed 2 bases from V and 4 bases from J, with 8 bases in between. This CDR3 reads CASSQNVATEAFF. In DNA, the CDR3 is TGCGCCAGCAGCCAAAACGTCGCCACTGAAGCTTTCTTT.